The sequence of this TCR delta chain was determined in a study of human gamma delta and Vdelta1 T cells. Study-wide findings and caveats: Acute myeloid leukemia was reportedly broadly targeted by polyclonal Delta One T cells.

This clone counts as medium-sized. The antigen remains undetermined. TCRdb reprocessed the PCR reads through CATT. The table lists around 6,000 delta-chain clones, around two fifths of them singletons. The CDR3 has 21 amino acids. Germline values: CDR1 TSWWSYY, CDR2 QGS. Trimming removed 1 base from V and 0 bases from J; junction bases left unmatched: 16. The receptor's source is a human donor in good health. The sequenced sample was Vdelta1 gamma-delta T cells from blood grown in culture (DOT cells). This chain uses TRDV1 with TRDJ1, with 11 positions matching TRDD3. The CDR3 coding sequence is TGTGCTCTTGGGGAACGAGGAGCGGACTGGGGGATAAGGAGGTACACCGATAAACTCATCTTT. Translation: CALGERGADWGIRRYTDKLIF.